This passage covers 20 T cell receptor beta chains from one sample sequenced in a study of T-cell reconstitution after alpha-beta-depleted transplantation in children. Using unique molecular identifiers, the investigators prepared the TCRbeta library. A single record per CDR3 protein comes from TCRdb applying MiXCR to the PCR reads. The table shows hundreds of thousands of distinct CDR3 sequences, with 10% to 15% occurring only once. The source material was PBMCs, mostly from graft donor cells, sampled 360 days after TCRalphabeta/CD19-depleted stem cell transplant. The receptors were gathered from a male patient younger than 18 who had a stem cell transplant for acute myeloid leukemia, so the T cells may come from the graft donor.

There are many counts of this clonotype. The rearrangement joins TRBV10-3 to TRBJ2-7; D gene unclear. The germline V and J ends were trimmed by 6 bases and 1 base, with 13 bases remaining between them. The CDR3 totals 14 residues. The germline V gene has CDR1 ENHRY and CDR2 SYGVKD. The CDR3 reads CAIRGLKGSYEQYF. CDR3 DNA: TGTGCCATCAGAGGCCTCAAGGGTTCCTACGAGCAGTACTTC.

This clonotype was seen a few times. The chain carries TRBV7-6 and TRBJ1-1; D gene unclear. CDR1 and CDR2 from the germline V gene are SGHVS and FNYEAQ. V lost 3 bases, J lost 4 bases, and 12 bases lay in between. The CDR3 contains 14 residues. The CDR3 region has the DNA TGTGCCAGCAGCTTGACACTTCGCAGCACTGAAGCTTTCTTT. Encoded protein: CASSLTLRSTEAFF.

The table lists this clonotype with a few counts. CDR3 protein: CASSWDTGLQYEQYF. The DNA for the CDR3 is TGCGCCAGCAGCTGGGATACGGGACTACAGTACGAGCAGTACTTC. The V and J genes are TRBV5-1 and TRBJ2-7; TRBD2 matches 7 bases. Germline-derived CDR1 and CDR2 are SGHRS and YFSETQ. Unmatched junction bases numbered 10, after V lost 3 bases and J lost 4 bases. This CDR3 spans 15 amino acids. Based on the CDR3 plus reference TRBV5-1 and TRBJ2-7, the full variable domain is KAGVTQTPRYLIKTRGQQVTLSCSPISGHRSVSWYQQTPGQGLQFLFEYFSETQRNKGNFPGRFSGRQFSNSRSEMNVSTLELGDSALYLCASSWDTGLQYEQYFGPGTRLTVT.

This clonotype showed up many times. At one end the junction does not follow the germline gene, possibly because of a read error. The chain uses TRBV4-3 and TRBJ2-7; TRBD2 agrees at 11 bases. Per germline, CDR1 LGHNA and CDR2 YSLEER. CDR3 length: 15 residues. The CDR3 region has the DNA TGTGCCAGCAGCCCAGGGACTAGCGGAACCTACGAGCAGTACTTC. The encoded protein is CASSPGTSGTYEQYF.

The table lists this clonotype with many counts. V is TRBV20-1 and J is TRBJ2-2; 7 bases align to TRBD2. The CDR3 has 14 amino acids. Germline V gives CDR1 DFQATT, CDR2 SNEGSKA (reference sequence). The junction had 8 bases not matched to a gene; V was cut back by 3 bases and J by 7 bases. CDR3 region: CSASLAGVSGELFF. DNA for the CDR3: TGCAGTGCTAGTCTTGCGGGAGTTAGCGGGGAGCTGTTTTTT.

This clonotype was recorded many times. The rearrangement uses TRBV29-1 and TRBJ1-3, with no clear D. Germline V lookup: CDR1 SQVTM, CDR2 ANQGSEA. Trimming removed 6 bases from V and 7 bases from J, with 16 bases in between. This CDR3 is built from 13 residues. The CDR3 nucleotides read TGCAGCGTCGGCAGGACTGACGGGAACACCATATATTTT. This gives the protein CSVGRTDGNTIYF.

This sequence joins TRBV7-9 and TRBJ1-2; TRBD1 matches at 7 bases. Trimming took 5 bases from V and 2 from J; bases not matched to a gene: 8. This CDR3 contains 15 residues. Looked up from germline, CDR1 is SEHNR and CDR2 is FQNEAQ (reference sequence). The CDR3 spells CASSPRGGFNYGYTF. The CDR3 DNA reads as TGTGCCAGCAGCCCCAGGGGGGGCTTCAACTATGGCTACACCTTC. Full variable domain (missing parts from reference TRBV7-9 and TRBJ1-2): DTGVSQNPRHKITKRGQNVTFRCDPISEHNRLYWYRQTLGQGPEFLTYFQNEAQLEKSRLLSDRFSAERPKGSFSTLEIQRTEQGDSAMYLCASSPRGGFNYGYTFGSGTRLTVV.

This clonotype has more than one count but fewer than ten. Here the CDR3 reads CASSLVWGQEILETQYF. The CDR3 DNA sequence: TGTGCCAGCAGCTTAGTCTGGGGACAGGAGATACTAGAGACCCAGTACTTC. The chain couples TRBV7-6 to TRBJ2-5; 8 positions match TRBD1. The CDR3 has 17 amino acids. With V trimmed by 1 base and J by 4 bases, 11 bases remained unmatched. Germline-derived CDR1 and CDR2 are SGHVS and FNYEAQ.

CDR3 sequence (DNA): TGCGCCAGCAGCTCGTGGGGTAGGTCCTACAATGAGCAGTTCTTC. It is translated as CASSSWGRSYNEQFF. The rearrangement uses TRBV5-1 and TRBJ2-1; D is ambiguous. V dropped 3 bases and J dropped 1 base, with 11 bases sitting between them. This CDR3 has 15 residues. From germline, CDR1 is SGHRS and CDR2 YFSETQ.

The chain combines TRBV20-1 with TRBJ2-7; 7 bases agree with TRBD1. This CDR3 contains 17 residues. Trimming cost V 3 bases and J 0 bases; bases outside gene matches: 14. In germline, CDR1 is DFQATT, CDR2 SNEGSKA (reference sequence). The CDR3 DNA sequence: TGCAGTGCTAGTCTTCCCCCCTCGACAGGGTACTCCTACGAGCAGTACTTC. It is translated as CSASLPPSTGYSYEQYF.

The gene calls are TRBV20-1 and TRBJ2-1; 8 bases fit TRBD1. Trimming at V came to 0 bases and at J to 3 bases, leaving 7 bases not matched to a gene. This CDR3 has 16 amino acids. Germline CDR1 reads DFQATT; CDR2 reads SNEGSKA (reference sequence). In nucleotides, the CDR3 is TGCAGTGCTAGAGATCCGGACAGGGTTCTCTACAATGAGCAGTTCTTC. Translated: CSARDPDRVLYNEQFF.

This clonotype was found a few times. V gene TRBV29-1 combines with J gene TRBJ1-1; D unresolved. Trimming cost V 3 bases and J 1 base, with 12 bases left between them. The CDR3 is made up of 14 amino acids. CDR1 SQVTM and CDR2 ANQGSEA come from the germline V gene. The CDR3 coding sequence is TGCAGCGTTGAGGAGCGGCTCGCGAACACTGAAGCTTTCTTT. It specifies CSVEERLANTEAFF. The variable domain in full, with the rest retrieved from reference TRBV29-1 and TRBJ1-1, is SAVISQKPSRDICQRGTSLTIQCQVDSQVTMMFWYRQQPGQSLTLIATANQGSEATYESGFVIDKFPISRPNLTFSTLTVSNMSPEDSSIYLCSVEERLANTEAFFGQGTRLTVV.

The genes are TRBV19 and TRBJ2-2, with D unresolved. Germline assignment: CDR1 LNHDA and CDR2 SQIVND (reference sequence). CDR3 size: 14 residues. The V end was cut by 1 base, the J end by 0 bases, with 3 bases between. CDR3 DNA: TGTGCCAGTAGTATAGCTACGAACACCGGGGAGCTGTTTTTT. Its protein product is CASSIATNTGELFF.

Ten or more counts support this clonotype. V is TRBV5-6 and J is TRBJ2-5; the match to TRBD1 covers 10 bases. The CDR3 covers 14 residues. Germline-derived CDR1 and CDR2 are SGHDT and YYEEEE. The junction had 5 bases not matched to a gene; V was cut back by 4 bases and J by 5 bases. CDR3 loop: CASSRDRGRETQYF. The CDR3 DNA is TGTGCCAGCAGCAGAGACAGGGGGCGGGAGACCCAGTACTTC.

In this sample, this clonotype turned up many times. The chain combines TRBV29-1 with TRBJ2-7, with D possibly being TRBD1 (6 bases). Germline V gene sequence: CDR1 SQVTM, CDR2 ANQGSEA. Trimming shortened V by 4 bases and J by 5 bases, and 12 bases separated the two germline ends. The CDR3 spans 12 residues. The CDR3: CSVVGGSHEQYF. The CDR3 nucleotides read TGCAGCGTTGTAGGGGGTTCCCACGAGCAGTACTTC.

In its sample, this clonotype was seen many times. The chain recombines TRBV11-2 with TRBJ2-2, with unresolved D. This CDR3 is built from 18 residues. Trimming pared 0 bases from V and 2 bases from J, leaving 16 bases between. Germline assignment: CDR1 SGHAT and CDR2 FQNNGV. The CDR3 spells CASSLDRFFQANTGELFF. The CDR3 DNA sequence: TGTGCCAGCAGCTTAGATCGGTTTTTCCAGGCTAACACCGGGGAGCTGTTTTTT.

This clonotype was seen ten or more times. The rearrangement joins TRBV27 to TRBJ2-5, with 8 bases fitting TRBD2. Losses at the gene ends were 6 bases for V and 5 bases for J; bases not matched to a gene: 5. Per germline, CDR1 MNHEY and CDR2 SMNVEV (reference sequence). This CDR3 has 13 amino acids. CDR3: CASSVIAGETQYF. CDR3 bases: TGTGCCAGCAGCGTTATAGCGGGGGAGACCCAGTACTTC.

The rearrangement uses TRBV20-1 and TRBJ1-5; no reliable D call. This CDR3 comprises 15 residues. CDR1 and CDR2 from the germline V gene are DFQATT and SNEGSKA (reference sequence). V was pared by 6 bases and J by 2 bases, with 17 bases between. The CDR3, as DNA: TGCAGTGCATTTGACGGGGTGGGTGGCAATCAGCCCCAGCATTTT. Protein: CSAFDGVGGNQPQHF.

This clonotype has more than one count but fewer than ten. The gene calls are TRBV12-3 or TRBV12-4 and TRBJ2-3; TRBD1 matches at 8 bases. The CDR3 loop spans 15 amino acids. Trimming removed 0 bases from V and 4 bases from J; junction bases left unmatched: 3. The CDR3 DNA sequence: TGTGCCAGCAGTTTAGCCAGGGGGCTAGCAGATACGCAGTATTTT. Its protein product is CASSLARGLADTQYF.

J is TRBJ2-7 and V is TRBV7-9; TRBD1 is a possible D gene (5 bases). CDR3 length: 12 residues. Germline V gene sequence: CDR1 SEHNR, CDR2 FQNEAQ (reference sequence). V lost 5 bases and J lost 4, with 9 bases in between. The CDR3 region has the DNA TGTGCCAGCAGCACGACAGCTTACGAGCAGTACTTC. Protein sequence: CASSTTAYEQYF.